The sequence of this T cell receptor (beta chain) was determined in a study of long-term antiretroviral therapy in people with HIV. This CDR3 has 16 residues. Of note for this clone: Its antigen is unknown.

The samples, holding roughly 0.9-11 million cryopreserved PBMC, were thawed before DNA extraction was carried out. Notes on the study in general: Pre-ART clonal expansions dominated every time point's repertoire. Older ART regimens may have been in use when blood was drawn between the mid-2000s and the late 2010s.

Version v3.0 of the immunoSEQ assay was performed at survey level. Target depth was roughly 35,000-50,000 T-cell genomes per sample. The protocol was immunoSEQ multiplex PCR, while the TCRdb copy is restricted to in-frame clones and leaves out a portion. The table lists tens of thousands of clones, roughly 76% of them singletons, with over 9% in the top ten. The V call is TRBV21-1, the J call TRBJ2-2; the table gives TRBD2 as D, unverified against the DNA. TRBV21-1 is a pseudogene locus. The source of this sequence is a middle-aged woman with HIV. The sequences come from unsorted PBMCs, collected 1.1 years before starting antiretroviral therapy. CDR3 residues: CASSKGDSLNTGELFF. The CDR3 nucleotides are TGTGCCAGCAGCAAAGGGGACTCCCTAAACACCGGGGAGCTGTTTTTT.